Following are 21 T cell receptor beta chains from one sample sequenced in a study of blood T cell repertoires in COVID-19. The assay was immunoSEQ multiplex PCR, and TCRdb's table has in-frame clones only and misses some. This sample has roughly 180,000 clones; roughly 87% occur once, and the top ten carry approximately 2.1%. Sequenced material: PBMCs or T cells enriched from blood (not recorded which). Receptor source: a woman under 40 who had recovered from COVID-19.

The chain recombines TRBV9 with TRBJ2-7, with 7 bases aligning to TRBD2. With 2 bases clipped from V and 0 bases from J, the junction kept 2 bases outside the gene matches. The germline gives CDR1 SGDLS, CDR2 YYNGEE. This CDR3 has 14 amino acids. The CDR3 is CASSVGGNSYEQYF. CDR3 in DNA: TGTGCCAGCAGCGTGGGGGGGAACTCCTACGAGCAGTACTTC.

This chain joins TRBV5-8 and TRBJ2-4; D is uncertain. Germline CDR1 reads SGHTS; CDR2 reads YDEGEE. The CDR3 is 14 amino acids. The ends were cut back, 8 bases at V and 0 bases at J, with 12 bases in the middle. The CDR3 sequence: CASHKSGAKNIQYF. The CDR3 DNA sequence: TGTGCCAGTCATAAGTCGGGAGCCAAAAACATTCAGTACTTC.

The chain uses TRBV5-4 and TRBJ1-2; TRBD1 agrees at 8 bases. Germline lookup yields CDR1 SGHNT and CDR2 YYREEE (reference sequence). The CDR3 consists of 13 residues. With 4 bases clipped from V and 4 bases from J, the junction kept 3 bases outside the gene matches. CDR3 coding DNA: TGTGCCAGCAGCGCCGGGACAGGCTATGGCTACACCTTC. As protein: CASSAGTGYGYTF.

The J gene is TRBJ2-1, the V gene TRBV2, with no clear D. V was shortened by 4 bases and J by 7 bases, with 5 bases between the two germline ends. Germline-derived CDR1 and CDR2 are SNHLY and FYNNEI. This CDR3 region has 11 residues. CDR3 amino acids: CASSAENEQFF. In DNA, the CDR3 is TGTGCCAGCAGTGCCGAGAATGAGCAGTTCTTC.

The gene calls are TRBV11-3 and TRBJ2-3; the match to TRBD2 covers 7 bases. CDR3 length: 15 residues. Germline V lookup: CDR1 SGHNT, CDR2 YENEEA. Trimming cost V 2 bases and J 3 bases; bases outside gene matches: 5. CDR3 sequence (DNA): TGTGCCAGCAGCTTATTATATAGCGGGACAGATACGCAGTATTTT. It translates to CASSLLYSGTDTQYF.

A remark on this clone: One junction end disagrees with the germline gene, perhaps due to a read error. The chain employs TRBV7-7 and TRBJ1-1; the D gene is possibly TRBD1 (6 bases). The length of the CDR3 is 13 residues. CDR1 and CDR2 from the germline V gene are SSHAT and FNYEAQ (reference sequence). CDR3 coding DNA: TGTGCTAGCAGTACGGACAGGAACACTGAAGCTTTCTTT. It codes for CASSTDRNTEAFF.

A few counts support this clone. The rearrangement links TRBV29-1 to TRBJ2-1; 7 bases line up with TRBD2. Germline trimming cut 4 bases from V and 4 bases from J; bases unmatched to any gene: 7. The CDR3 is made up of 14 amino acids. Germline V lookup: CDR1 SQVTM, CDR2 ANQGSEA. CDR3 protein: CSVVAASGYNEQFF. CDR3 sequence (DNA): TGCAGCGTTGTGGCGGCTAGCGGATACAATGAGCAGTTCTTC.

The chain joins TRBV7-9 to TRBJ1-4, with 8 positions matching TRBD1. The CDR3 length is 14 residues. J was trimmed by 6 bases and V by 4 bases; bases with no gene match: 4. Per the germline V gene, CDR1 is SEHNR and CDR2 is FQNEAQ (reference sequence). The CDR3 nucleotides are TGTGCCAGCAGCTCCTCGACAGGGGATGAAAAACTGTTTTTT. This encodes CASSSSTGDEKLFF.

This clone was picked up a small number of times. The DNA for the CDR3 is TGTGCCAGTAGTATAGCAGGGGGCGATGAGACCCAGTACTTC. Protein sequence: CASSIAGGDETQYF. The gene calls are TRBV19 and TRBJ2-5; the match to TRBD1 covers 8 bases. CDR1 is LNHDA, CDR2 SQIVND, per germline (reference sequence). The length of the CDR3 is 14 residues. V was clipped by 1 base and J by 5 bases; unmatched bases: 3. The full variable domain, completed using reference TRBV19 and TRBJ2-5, is DGGITQSPKYLFRKEGQNVTLSCEQNLNHDAMYWYRQDPGQGLRLIYYSQIVNDFQKGDIAEGYSVSREKKESFPLTVTSAQKNPTAFYLCASSIAGGDETQYFGPGTRLLVL.

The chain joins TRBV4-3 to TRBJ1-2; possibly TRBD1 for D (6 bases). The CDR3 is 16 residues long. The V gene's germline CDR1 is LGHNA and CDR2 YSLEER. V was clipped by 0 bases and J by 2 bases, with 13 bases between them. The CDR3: CASSQDWTEFNYGYTF. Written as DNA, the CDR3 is TGCGCCAGCAGCCAAGATTGGACAGAATTCAACTATGGCTACACCTTC.

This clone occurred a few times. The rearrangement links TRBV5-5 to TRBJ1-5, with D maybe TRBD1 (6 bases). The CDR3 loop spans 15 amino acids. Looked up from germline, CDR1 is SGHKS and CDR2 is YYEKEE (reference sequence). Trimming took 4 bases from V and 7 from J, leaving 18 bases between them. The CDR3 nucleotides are TGTGCCAGCAGCCCGGAGCCGACAGGTTTCCAGCCCCAGCATTTT. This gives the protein CASSPEPTGFQPQHF.

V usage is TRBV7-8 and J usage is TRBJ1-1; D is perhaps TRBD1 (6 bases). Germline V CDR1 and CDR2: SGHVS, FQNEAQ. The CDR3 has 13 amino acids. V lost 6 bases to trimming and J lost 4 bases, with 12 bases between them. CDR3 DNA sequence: TGTGCCAGCAGTCGTACAGGGAGCACTGAAGCTTTCTTT. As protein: CASSRTGSTEAFF.

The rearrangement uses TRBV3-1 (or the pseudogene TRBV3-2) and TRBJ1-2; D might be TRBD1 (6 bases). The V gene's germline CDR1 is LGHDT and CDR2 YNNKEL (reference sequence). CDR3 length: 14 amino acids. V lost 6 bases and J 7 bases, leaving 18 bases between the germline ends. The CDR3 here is CASRYQTGRGGYTF. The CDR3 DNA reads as TGTGCCAGCAGATACCAAACAGGGAGGGGTGGCTACACCTTC.

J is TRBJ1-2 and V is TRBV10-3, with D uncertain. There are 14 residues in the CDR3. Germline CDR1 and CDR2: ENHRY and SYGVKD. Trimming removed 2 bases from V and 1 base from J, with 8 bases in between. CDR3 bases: TGTGCCATCAGTGAGCCAGGCGATAACTATGGCTACACCTTC. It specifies CAISEPGDNYGYTF.

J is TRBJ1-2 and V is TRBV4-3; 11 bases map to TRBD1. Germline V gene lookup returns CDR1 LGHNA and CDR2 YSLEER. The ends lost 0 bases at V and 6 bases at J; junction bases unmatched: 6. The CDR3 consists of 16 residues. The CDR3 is CASSQEPGTGGNGYTF. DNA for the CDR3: TGCGCCAGCAGCCAAGAACCCGGGACAGGGGGAAATGGCTACACCTTC.

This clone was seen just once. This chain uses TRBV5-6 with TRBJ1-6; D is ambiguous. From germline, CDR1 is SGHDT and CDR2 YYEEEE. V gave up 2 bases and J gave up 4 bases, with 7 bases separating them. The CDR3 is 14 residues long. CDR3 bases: TGTGCCAGCAGCTTACGAGAGTATAATTCACCCCTCCACTTT. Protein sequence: CASSLREYNSPLHF.

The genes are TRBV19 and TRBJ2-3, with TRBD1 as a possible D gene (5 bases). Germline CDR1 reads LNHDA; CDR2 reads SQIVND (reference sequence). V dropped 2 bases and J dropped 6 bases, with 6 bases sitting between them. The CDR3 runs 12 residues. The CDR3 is CASSISGDTQYF. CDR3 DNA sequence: TGTGCCAGTAGTATATCAGGGGATACGCAGTATTTT.

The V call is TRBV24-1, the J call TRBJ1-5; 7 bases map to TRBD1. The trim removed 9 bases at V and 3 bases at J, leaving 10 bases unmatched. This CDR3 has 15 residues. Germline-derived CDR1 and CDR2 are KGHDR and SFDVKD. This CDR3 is CATSDGGQINQPQHF. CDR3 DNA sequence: TGTGCCACCTCCGATGGGGGACAGATCAATCAGCCCCAGCATTTT.

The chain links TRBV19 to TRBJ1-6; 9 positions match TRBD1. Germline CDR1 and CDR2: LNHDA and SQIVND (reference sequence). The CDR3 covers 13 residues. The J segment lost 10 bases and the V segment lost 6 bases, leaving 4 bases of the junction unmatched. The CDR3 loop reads CASRDRGSSPLHF. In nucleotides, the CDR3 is TGTGCCAGTAGGGACAGGGGCAGCTCACCCCTCCACTTT.

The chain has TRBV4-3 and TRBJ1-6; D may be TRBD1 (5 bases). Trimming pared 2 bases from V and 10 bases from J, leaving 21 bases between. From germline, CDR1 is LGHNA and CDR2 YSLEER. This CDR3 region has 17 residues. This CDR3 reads CASSQQGLGAVGSPLHF. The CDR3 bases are TGCGCCAGCAGCCAACAGGGACTAGGGGCTGTGGGATCACCCCTCCACTTT.

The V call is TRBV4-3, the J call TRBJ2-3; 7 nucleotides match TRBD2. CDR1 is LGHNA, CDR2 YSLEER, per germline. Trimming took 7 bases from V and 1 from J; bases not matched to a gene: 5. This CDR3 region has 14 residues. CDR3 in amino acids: CASTPSGRTDTQYF. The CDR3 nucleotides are TGCGCCAGCACACCTAGCGGCCGCACAGATACGCAGTATTTT.